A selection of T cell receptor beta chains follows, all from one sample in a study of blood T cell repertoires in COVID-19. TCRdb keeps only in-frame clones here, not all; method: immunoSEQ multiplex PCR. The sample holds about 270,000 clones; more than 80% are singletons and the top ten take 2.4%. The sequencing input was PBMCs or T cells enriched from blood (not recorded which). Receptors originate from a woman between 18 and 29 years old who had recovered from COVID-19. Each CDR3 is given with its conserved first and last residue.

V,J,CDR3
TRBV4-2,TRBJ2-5,CASSQERGGTETQYF
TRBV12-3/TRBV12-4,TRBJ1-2,CASSQELRGYTF
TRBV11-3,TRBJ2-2,CASSLVGGPGELFF
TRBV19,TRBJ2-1,CASSQRQSYNEQFF
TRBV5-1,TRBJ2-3,CASSLAGSSTDTQYF
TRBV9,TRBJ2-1,CASSVGGGGAGEQFF
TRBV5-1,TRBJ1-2,CASSPINLRQGSYGYTF
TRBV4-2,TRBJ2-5,CASSQINRGAGETQYF
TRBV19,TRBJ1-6,CASSRDREVSPLHF
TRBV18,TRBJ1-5,CASSERTGTPQPQHF
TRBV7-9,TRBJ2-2,CANRVANTGELFF
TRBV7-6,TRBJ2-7,CASSLPPGQGAGEQYF
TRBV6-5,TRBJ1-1,CASSYSGEDLNTEAFF
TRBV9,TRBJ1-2,CASSAGRREYGYTF